These 13 T cell receptor beta chains share one sample of origin, sequenced in a study of cytomegalovirus exposure and HLA in healthy donors. PCR involved 60 Vbeta and 13 Jbeta primers. Only in-frame clones appear in the TCRdb table, and some are missing; sequencing was by immunoSEQ multiplex PCR. This sample yields 100,000 to 150,000 clones, of which over 75% are seen a single time; roughly 4.2% belongs to the top ten. The specimen was PBMCs. The receptors originated from a male donor in good health and CMV-seropositive.

This clone was observed once. V gene TRBV5-4 combines with J gene TRBJ2-3; 9 bases fit TRBD1. The CDR3 runs to 15 residues. The germline V gene has CDR1 SGHNT and CDR2 YYREEE (reference sequence). J lost 2 bases, V lost 5 bases, and 6 bases had no gene match. The CDR3 region has the DNA TGTGCCAGCAGTTCCCGGGACAGGGACACAGATACGCAGTATTTT. It specifies CASSSRDRDTDTQYF.

The chain carries TRBV28 and TRBJ2-2, with D possibly being TRBD2 (6 bases). Looked up from germline, CDR1 is MDHEN and CDR2 is SYDVKM. This CDR3 contains 14 residues. The V end lost 5 bases, the J end lost 1 base, and 8 bases lay between the germline ends. The CDR3 bases are TGTGCCAGCAGTGTGGGGGGGAACACCGGGGAGCTGTTTTTT. Translation: CASSVGGNTGELFF.

The rearrangement uses TRBV5-6 and TRBJ2-7; D might be TRBD2 (6 bases). The CDR3 length is 14 residues. CDR1 and CDR2 (germline): SGHDT, YYEEEE. Trimming left V 2 bases short and J 3 bases short, with 12 bases between. CDR3 sequence reads: CASSFSDSGYEQYF. CDR3 nucleotides: TGTGCCAGCAGCTTCTCGGATAGCGGCTACGAGCAGTACTTC.

This chain links TRBV6-1 with TRBJ1-2, with D perhaps matching TRBD1 (5 bases). Germline CDR1 reads MNHNS; CDR2 reads SASEGT. The CDR3 consists of 14 residues. Trimming removed 2 bases at V and 4 bases at J, with 11 bases between. CDR3 in amino acids: CASSEIDRSYGYTF. In DNA, the CDR3 is TGTGCCAGCAGTGAAATTGACAGATCCTATGGCTACACCTTC.

The chain couples TRBV2 to TRBJ2-2; possible D gene TRBD1, 5 bases. The V and J ends lost 6 bases and 0 bases respectively, with 8 bases between them. Germline-derived CDR1 and CDR2 are SNHLY and FYNNEI. There are 14 residues in the CDR3. DNA for the CDR3: TGTGCCAGCAGAGGGGCCCCGAACACCGGGGAGCTGTTTTTT. Amino acids: CASRGAPNTGELFF.

The chain employs TRBV19 and TRBJ2-3, with D perhaps matching TRBD2 (6 bases). V dropped 7 bases and J dropped 4 bases, with 18 bases sitting between them. This CDR3 spans 15 amino acids. Germline values: CDR1 LNHDA, CDR2 SQIVND (reference sequence). CDR3 bases: TGTGCCAGTATAAGGCGGGGAGCAGGTGCAGATACGCAGTATTTT. Amino acid sequence: CASIRRGAGADTQYF.

The V and J genes are TRBV7-7 and TRBJ2-5; D remains ambiguous. Matching the DNA end better, TRBJ2-7 makes the J call doubtful. Germline V gene data show CDR1 as SSHAT and CDR2 as FNYEAQ (reference sequence). The CDR3 is 13 residues long. In nucleotides, the CDR3 is TGTGCCAGCAGCTTAGCAGCAGGCTACGAGCAGTACTTC. This translates into CASSLAAGYEQYF.

The V call is TRBV9, the J call TRBJ2-7; D remains unclear. The CDR3 is 13 amino acids. Trimming left V 0 bases short and J 7 bases short, with 11 bases between. Germline V gives CDR1 SGDLS, CDR2 YYNGEE. The CDR3 loop is CASSVDGRREQYF. CDR3 bases: TGTGCCAGCAGCGTAGATGGGCGACGGGAGCAGTACTTC.

This clone was counted between two and nine times. The chain has TRBV7-8 and TRBJ2-7; D remains unclear. Trimming pared 0 bases from V and 3 bases from J, leaving 6 bases between. CDR3 length: 13 residues. Per the germline V gene, CDR1 is SGHVS and CDR2 is FQNEAQ. The CDR3 sequence is CASSLAYGYEQYF. The CDR3 DNA is TGTGCCAGCAGCTTAGCGTACGGCTACGAGCAGTACTTC.

The sample holds a few counts of this clone. The gene calls are TRBV4-2 and TRBJ1-5; the D gene is possibly TRBD1 (5 bases). Trimming stripped 0 bases from V and 0 bases from J, with 12 bases between. The CDR3 is made up of 17 amino acids. Germline-derived CDR1 and CDR2 are LGHNA and YNFKEQ. The CDR3 protein is CASSQDMGTDSNQPQHF. The CDR3 DNA is TGTGCCAGCAGCCAAGATATGGGGACTGATAGCAATCAGCCCCAGCATTTT.

The rearrangement uses TRBV11-2 and TRBJ1-2; D perhaps matches TRBD1 (6 bases). The germline gives CDR1 SGHAT, CDR2 FQNNGV. This CDR3 spans 16 amino acids. Trimming took off 7 bases at V and 4 bases at J, with 22 bases between the two ends. Here the CDR3 DNA reads TGTGCCAGCAACCGGGGGGGCGGACGAAGCCCCTATGGCTACACCTTC. Its protein is CASNRGGGRSPYGYTF.

This sequence joins TRBV7-3 and TRBJ2-7, with 7 positions matching TRBD2. Trimming cost V 0 bases and J 4 bases; bases outside gene matches: 3. Germline V CDR1 and CDR2: SGHTA, FQGTGA. The CDR3 has 14 amino acids. The CDR3 protein is CASSLTAGAYEQYF. As DNA, the CDR3 is TGTGCCAGCAGCTTAACGGCGGGAGCTTACGAGCAGTACTTC.

The V call is TRBV27, the J call TRBJ2-1; 11 positions agree with TRBD1. Germline V gene data show CDR1 as MNHEY and CDR2 as SMNVEV (reference sequence). This CDR3 is built from 14 residues. With V trimmed by 6 bases and J by 8 bases, 6 bases remained unmatched. CDR3 in DNA: TGTGCCAGCAGGGCGGACAGGGGGCTTGATGAGCAGTTCTTC. Encoded protein: CASRADRGLDEQFF.